The 12 T cell receptor beta chains in this list originate from one sample, sequenced in a study of blood T cell repertoires in COVID-19. Data came from immunoSEQ multiplex PCR; TCRdb stores just in-frame clones and leaves some out. Of about 95,000 clones listed, approximately 87% are singletons. The sequenced sample consisted of peripheral blood. Receptors originate from a human donor in a cohort sampled during active COVID-19.

The chain recombines TRBV10-3 with TRBJ1-2, with D possibly TRBD1 on 5 matching bases. The CDR3 length is 14 residues. Trimming shortened V by 0 bases and J by 9 bases, and 14 bases separated the two germline ends. Germline V CDR1 and CDR2: ENHRY, SYGVKD. CDR3 DNA sequence: TGTGCCATCAGTGAGTCGACGGGGGTATCGCGCTACACCTTC. Amino acid sequence: CAISESTGVSRYTF.

This chain links TRBV15 with TRBJ1-5; D uncertain. V shed 0 bases and J shed 4 bases, with 4 bases lying between them. CDR3 length: 13 residues. CDR1 is LNHNV and CDR2 is YYDKDF in the germline V gene (reference sequence). Written as DNA, the CDR3 is TGTGCCACCAGCAGAGACGGTAATCAGCCCCAGCATTTT. It specifies CATSRDGNQPQHF.

The genes are TRBV10-3 and TRBJ2-3; TRBD2 matches at 9 bases. CDR1 and CDR2 (germline): ENHRY, SYGVKD. The CDR3 runs to 17 residues. V lost 2 bases to trimming and J lost 5 bases; unmatched junction nucleotides: 11. The CDR3 bases are TGTGCCATCAGTGAGCATAGTGGTAGCGGGGGTGGAGATACGCAGTATTTT. This gives the protein CAISEHSGSGGGDTQYF.

The chain joins TRBV7-9 to TRBJ2-7, with a possible D match to TRBD2 (7 bases). CDR3 length equals 16 residues. V was pared by 3 bases and J by 3 bases, with 18 bases between. Germline V gives CDR1 SEHNR, CDR2 FQNEAQ (reference sequence). CDR3 sequence: CASSFPLTGGSYEQYF. The CDR3 coding sequence is TGTGCCAGCAGCTTCCCCTTGACGGGGGGCAGCTACGAGCAGTACTTC.

This clone was recorded once. The chain recombines TRBV7-8 with TRBJ1-1; D remains ambiguous. This CDR3 has 13 residues. CDR1 SGHVS and CDR2 FQNEAQ come from the germline V gene. Deletions cut 3 bases from V and 6 bases from J, with 11 bases between. The CDR3 DNA sequence: TGTGCCAGCAGCTTTGGGCGCACAGCTGAAGCTTTCTTT. Translation gives CASSFGRTAEAFF.

The chain recombines TRBV29-1 with TRBJ1-4; the match to TRBD1 covers 12 bases. With 1 base clipped from V and 7 bases from J, the junction kept 4 bases outside the gene matches. The germline V gene has CDR1 SQVTM and CDR2 ANQGSEA. The CDR3 consists of 15 residues. Here the CDR3 DNA reads TGCAGCGTTGAAGCGGGACAGGGGGCGCGTGAAAAACTGTTTTTT. This translates into CSVEAGQGAREKLFF.

The rearrangement links TRBV4-3 to TRBJ1-2; D is unresolved. The CDR3 is made up of 14 amino acids. V lost 5 bases and J lost 2, with 12 bases in between. The germline V gene has CDR1 LGHNA and CDR2 YSLEER. CDR3 bases: TGCGCCAGCAGCTGGCTTACAACGAACTATGGCTACACCTTC. Protein sequence: CASSWLTTNYGYTF.

The V and J genes are TRBV2 and TRBJ1-4; D is possibly TRBD1 (6 bases). CDR3 length: 13 amino acids. V gave up 7 bases and J gave up 5 bases, with 11 bases separating them. Germline loops: CDR1 SNHLY, CDR2 FYNNEI. The DNA of the CDR3 is TGTGCCAGCAATGGGGGCGGGAATGAAAAACTGTTTTTT. It specifies CASNGGGNEKLFF.

The chain uses TRBV7-3 and TRBJ2-3, with a tentative D call TRBD2 (5 bases). The germline V gene encodes CDR1 SGHTA and CDR2 FQGTGA. The CDR3 runs 15 residues. Between the trimmed V and J ends, which lost 5 bases and 0 bases, there was a span of 12 bases. In nucleotides, the CDR3 is TGTGCCAGCAGCCCAAGACGGGGTAGCACAGATACGCAGTATTTT. It is translated as CASSPRRGSTDTQYF.

This clone was detected once. The V and J genes are TRBV7-9 and TRBJ1-2, with D unclear. CDR1 SEHNR and CDR2 FQNEAQ come from the germline V gene (reference sequence). Deletions cut 3 bases from V and 4 bases from J, with 9 bases between. This CDR3 contains 13 residues. The CDR3 sequence: CASSFDTPYGYTF. CDR3 DNA sequence: TGTGCCAGCAGCTTTGACACACCCTATGGCTACACCTTC.

This chain connects TRBV6-2 or TRBV6-3 to TRBJ2-3; perhaps TRBD2 as D (6 bases). This CDR3 is 16 amino acids long. Looked up from germline, CDR1 is MNHEY and CDR2 is SVGEGT. With 5 bases removed from V and 6 bases from J, the gap between germline ends came to 21 bases. CDR3 sequence reads: CASSPGRGLITDTQYF. CDR3 DNA: TGTGCCAGCAGTCCGGGAAGAGGACTAATTACGGATACGCAGTATTTT.

The chain is built from TRBV9 and TRBJ2-1, with 10 bases aligning to TRBD2. The ends lost 4 bases at V and 4 bases at J; junction bases unmatched: 5. CDR3 length equals 15 residues. The V gene's germline CDR1 is SGDLS and CDR2 YYNGEE. CDR3 nucleotide sequence: TGTGCCAGCAGCCCAATAGCGGGGGGTTACAATGAGCAGTTCTTC. Its translation: CASSPIAGGYNEQFF.